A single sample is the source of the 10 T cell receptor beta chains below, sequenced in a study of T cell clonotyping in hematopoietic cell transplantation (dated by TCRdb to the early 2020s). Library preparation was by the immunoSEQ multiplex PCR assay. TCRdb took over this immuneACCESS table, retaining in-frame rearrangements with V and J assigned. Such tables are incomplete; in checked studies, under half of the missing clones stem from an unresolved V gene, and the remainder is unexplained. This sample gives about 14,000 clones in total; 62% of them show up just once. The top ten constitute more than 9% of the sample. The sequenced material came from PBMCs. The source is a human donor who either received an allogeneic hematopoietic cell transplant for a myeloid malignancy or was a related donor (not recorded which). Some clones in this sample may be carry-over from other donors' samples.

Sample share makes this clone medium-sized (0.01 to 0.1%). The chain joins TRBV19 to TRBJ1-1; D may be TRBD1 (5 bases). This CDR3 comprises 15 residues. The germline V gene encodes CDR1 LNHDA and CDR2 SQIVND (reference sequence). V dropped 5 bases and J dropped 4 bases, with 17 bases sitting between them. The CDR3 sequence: CASSPTPGGSTEAFF. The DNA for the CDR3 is TGTGCCAGTAGTCCAACACCGGGGGGTAGCACTGAAGCTTTCTTT.

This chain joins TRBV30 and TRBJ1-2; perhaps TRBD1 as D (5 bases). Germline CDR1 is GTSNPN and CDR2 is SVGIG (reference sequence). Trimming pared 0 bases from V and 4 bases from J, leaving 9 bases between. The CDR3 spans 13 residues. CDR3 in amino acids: CAWSVQGGYGYTF. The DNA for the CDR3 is TGTGCCTGGAGTGTCCAGGGAGGCTATGGCTACACCTTC.

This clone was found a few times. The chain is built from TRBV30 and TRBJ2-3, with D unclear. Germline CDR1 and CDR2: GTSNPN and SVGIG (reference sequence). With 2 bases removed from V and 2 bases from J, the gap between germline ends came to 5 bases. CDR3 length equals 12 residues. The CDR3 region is CAWSLSTDTQYF. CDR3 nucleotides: TGTGCCTGGAGTCTTTCCACAGATACGCAGTATTTT. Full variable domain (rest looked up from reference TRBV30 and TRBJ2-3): SQTIHQWPATLVQPVGSPLSLECTVEGTSNPNLYWYRQAAGRGLQLLFYSVGIGQISSEVPQNLSASRPQDRQFILSSKKLLLSDSGFYLCAWSLSTDTQYFGPGTRLTVL.

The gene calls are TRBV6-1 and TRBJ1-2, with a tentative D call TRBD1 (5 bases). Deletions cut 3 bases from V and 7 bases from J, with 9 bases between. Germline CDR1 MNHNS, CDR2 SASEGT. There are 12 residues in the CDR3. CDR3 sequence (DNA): TGTGCCAGCAGTGATCAGGGCCTTGGCTACACCTTC. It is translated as CASSDQGLGYTF.

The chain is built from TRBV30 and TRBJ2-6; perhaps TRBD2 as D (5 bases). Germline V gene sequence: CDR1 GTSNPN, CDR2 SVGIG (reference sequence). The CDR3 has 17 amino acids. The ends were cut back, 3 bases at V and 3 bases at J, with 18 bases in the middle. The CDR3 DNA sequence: TGTGCCTGGAGGCGAGGGCGACTCCGGGTTGGGGCCAACGTCCTGACTTTC. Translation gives CAWRRGRLRVGANVLTF.

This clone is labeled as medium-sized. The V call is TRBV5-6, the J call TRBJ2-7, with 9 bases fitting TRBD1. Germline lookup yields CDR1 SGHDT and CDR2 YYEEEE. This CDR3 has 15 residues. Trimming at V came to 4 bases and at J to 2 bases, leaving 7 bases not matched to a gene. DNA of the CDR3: TGTGCCAGCAGCGCTGGGGACAGGGAGCCCTACGAGCAGTACTTC. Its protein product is CASSAGDREPYEQYF.

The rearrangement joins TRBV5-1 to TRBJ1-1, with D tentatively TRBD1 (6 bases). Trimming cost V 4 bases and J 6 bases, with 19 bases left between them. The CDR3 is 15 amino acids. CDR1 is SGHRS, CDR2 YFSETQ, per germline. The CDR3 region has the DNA TGCGCCAGCAGCACCCGGGACATCCTTGGGGCTGAAGCTTTCTTT. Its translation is CASSTRDILGAEAFF.

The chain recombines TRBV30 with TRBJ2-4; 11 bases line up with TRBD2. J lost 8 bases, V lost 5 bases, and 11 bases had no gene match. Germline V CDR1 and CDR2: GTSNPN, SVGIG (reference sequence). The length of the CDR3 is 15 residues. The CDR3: CAWQPSGRRVDIQYF. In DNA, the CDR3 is TGTGCCTGGCAACCTAGCGGGAGGAGGGTGGACATTCAGTACTTC.

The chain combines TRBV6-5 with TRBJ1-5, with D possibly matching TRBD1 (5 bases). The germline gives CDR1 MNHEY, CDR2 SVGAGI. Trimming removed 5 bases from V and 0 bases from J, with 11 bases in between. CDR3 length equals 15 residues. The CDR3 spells CASSTFQGSNQPQHF. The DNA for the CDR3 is TGTGCCAGCAGTACATTTCAGGGTAGCAATCAGCCCCAGCATTTT.

CDR3 nucleotides: TGTGCCAGCAGTCCAGGGACAGGTCTCAATTCACCCCTCCACTTT. This sequence encodes CASSPGTGLNSPLHF. This chain links TRBV6-5 with TRBJ1-6, with 8 bases identical to TRBD1. The CDR3 has 15 amino acids. Trimming cost V 5 bases and J 7 bases; bases outside gene matches: 7. CDR1 is MNHEY, CDR2 SVGAGI, per germline.